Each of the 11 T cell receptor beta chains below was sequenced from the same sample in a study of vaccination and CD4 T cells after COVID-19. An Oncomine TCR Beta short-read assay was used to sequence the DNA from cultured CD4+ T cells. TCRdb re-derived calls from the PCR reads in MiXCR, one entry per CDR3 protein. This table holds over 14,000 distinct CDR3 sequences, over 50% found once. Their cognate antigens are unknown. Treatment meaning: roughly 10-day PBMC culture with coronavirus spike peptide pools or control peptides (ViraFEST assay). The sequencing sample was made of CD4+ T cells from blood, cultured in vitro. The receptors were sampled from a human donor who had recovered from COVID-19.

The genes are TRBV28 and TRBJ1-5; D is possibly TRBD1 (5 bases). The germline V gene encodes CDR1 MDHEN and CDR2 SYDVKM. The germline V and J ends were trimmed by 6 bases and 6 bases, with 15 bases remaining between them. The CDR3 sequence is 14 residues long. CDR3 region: CASSRTGIGQPQHF. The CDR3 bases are TGTGCCAGCAGCCGCACAGGAATTGGTCAGCCCCAGCATTTT.

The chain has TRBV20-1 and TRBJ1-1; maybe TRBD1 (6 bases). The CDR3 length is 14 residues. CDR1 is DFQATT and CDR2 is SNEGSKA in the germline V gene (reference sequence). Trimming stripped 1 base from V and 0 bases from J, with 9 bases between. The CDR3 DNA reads TGCAGTGCTAGAGGACCAGGGGTGAACACTGAAGCTTTCTTT. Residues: CSARGPGVNTEAFF.

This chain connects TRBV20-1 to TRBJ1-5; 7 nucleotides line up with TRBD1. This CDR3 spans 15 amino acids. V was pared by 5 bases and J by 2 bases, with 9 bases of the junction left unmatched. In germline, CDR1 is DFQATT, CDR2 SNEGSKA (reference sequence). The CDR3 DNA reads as TGCAGTGCTCCCCCCGACAGGGAGGGCAATCAGCCCCAGCATTTT. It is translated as CSAPPDREGNQPQHF.

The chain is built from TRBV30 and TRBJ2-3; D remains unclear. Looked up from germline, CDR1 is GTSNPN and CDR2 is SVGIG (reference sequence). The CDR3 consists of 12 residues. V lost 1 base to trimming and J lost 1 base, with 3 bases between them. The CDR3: CAWSGGTDTQYF. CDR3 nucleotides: TGTGCCTGGAGTGGGGGCACAGATACGCAGTATTTT. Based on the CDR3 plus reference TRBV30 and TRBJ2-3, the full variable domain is SQTIHQWPATLVQPVGSPLSLECTVEGTSNPNLYWYRQAAGRGLQLLFYSVGIGQISSEVPQNLSASRPQDRQFILSSKKLLLSDSGFYLCAWSGGTDTQYFGPGTRLTVL.

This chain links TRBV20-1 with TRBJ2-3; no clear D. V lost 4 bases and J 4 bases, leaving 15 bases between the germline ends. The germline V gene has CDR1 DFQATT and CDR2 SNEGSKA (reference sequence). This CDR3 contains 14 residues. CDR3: CSAKIAGPPDTQYF. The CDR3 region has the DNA TGCAGTGCTAAGATCGCAGGACCACCAGATACGCAGTATTTT.

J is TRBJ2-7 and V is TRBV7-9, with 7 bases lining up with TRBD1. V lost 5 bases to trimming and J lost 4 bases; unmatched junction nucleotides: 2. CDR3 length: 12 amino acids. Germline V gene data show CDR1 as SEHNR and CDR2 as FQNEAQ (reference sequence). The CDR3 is CASSRDRYEQYF. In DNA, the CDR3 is TGTGCCAGCAGCCGGGACAGATACGAGCAGTACTTC.

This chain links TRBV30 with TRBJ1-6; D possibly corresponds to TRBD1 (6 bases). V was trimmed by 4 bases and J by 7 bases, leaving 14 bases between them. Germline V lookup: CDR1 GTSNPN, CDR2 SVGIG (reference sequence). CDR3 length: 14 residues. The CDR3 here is CAWNSGTQNSPLHF. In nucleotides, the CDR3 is TGTGCCTGGAACTCCGGGACACAAAATTCACCCCTCCACTTT.

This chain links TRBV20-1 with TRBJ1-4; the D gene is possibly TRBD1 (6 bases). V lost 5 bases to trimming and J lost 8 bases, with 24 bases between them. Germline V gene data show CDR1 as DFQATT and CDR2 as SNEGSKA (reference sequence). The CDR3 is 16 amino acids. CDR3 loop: CSAYSFEQGPREKLFF. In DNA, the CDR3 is TGCAGTGCTTACTCCTTTGAACAGGGCCCGCGAGAAAAACTGTTTTTT.

In nucleotides, the CDR3 is TGTGCCAGCAGCTACACTACAGGGGGAGGGACTGAAGCTTTCTTT. Its translation: CASSYTTGGGTEAFF. This chain uses TRBV6-5 with TRBJ1-1; 8 nucleotides agree with TRBD1. With V trimmed by 6 bases and J by 5 bases, 11 bases remained unmatched. Germline V gene sequence: CDR1 MNHEY, CDR2 SVGAGI. CDR3 length: 15 amino acids.

The CDR3 sequence: CASVGQGNTEAFF. CDR3 DNA sequence: TGTGCCAGCGTCGGGCAGGGAAACACTGAAGCTTTCTTT. The V and J genes are TRBV7-9 and TRBJ1-1, with a weak D call TRBD1 (5 bases). Germline V gives CDR1 SEHNR, CDR2 FQNEAQ (reference sequence). CDR3 length: 13 residues. V was shortened by 8 bases and J by 2 bases, with 12 bases between the two germline ends. Full variable domain (rest looked up from reference TRBV7-9 and TRBJ1-1): DTGVSQNPRHKITKRGQNVTFRCDPISEHNRLYWYRQTLGQGPEFLTYFQNEAQLEKSRLLSDRFSAERPKGSFSTLEIQRTEQGDSAMYLCASVGQGNTEAFFGQGTRLTVV.

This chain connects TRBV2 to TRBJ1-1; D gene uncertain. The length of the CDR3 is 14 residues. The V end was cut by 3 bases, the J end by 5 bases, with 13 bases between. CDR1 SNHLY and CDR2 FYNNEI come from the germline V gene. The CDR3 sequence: CASSDQVAGTEAFF. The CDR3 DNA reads TGTGCCAGCAGTGATCAGGTCGCCGGGACTGAAGCTTTCTTT.